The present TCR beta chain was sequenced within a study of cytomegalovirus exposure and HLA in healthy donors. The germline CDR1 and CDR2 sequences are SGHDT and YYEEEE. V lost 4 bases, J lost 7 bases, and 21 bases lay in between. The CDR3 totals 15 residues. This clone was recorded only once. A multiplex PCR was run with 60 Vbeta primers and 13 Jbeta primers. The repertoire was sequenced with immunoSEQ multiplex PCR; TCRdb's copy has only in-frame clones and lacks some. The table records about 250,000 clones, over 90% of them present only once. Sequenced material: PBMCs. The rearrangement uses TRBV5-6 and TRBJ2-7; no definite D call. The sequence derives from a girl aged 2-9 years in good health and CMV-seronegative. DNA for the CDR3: TGTGCCAGCAGCCCCCGCTACCCGGAGCCAACGGAGCAGTACTTC. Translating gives CASSPRYPEPTEQYF.